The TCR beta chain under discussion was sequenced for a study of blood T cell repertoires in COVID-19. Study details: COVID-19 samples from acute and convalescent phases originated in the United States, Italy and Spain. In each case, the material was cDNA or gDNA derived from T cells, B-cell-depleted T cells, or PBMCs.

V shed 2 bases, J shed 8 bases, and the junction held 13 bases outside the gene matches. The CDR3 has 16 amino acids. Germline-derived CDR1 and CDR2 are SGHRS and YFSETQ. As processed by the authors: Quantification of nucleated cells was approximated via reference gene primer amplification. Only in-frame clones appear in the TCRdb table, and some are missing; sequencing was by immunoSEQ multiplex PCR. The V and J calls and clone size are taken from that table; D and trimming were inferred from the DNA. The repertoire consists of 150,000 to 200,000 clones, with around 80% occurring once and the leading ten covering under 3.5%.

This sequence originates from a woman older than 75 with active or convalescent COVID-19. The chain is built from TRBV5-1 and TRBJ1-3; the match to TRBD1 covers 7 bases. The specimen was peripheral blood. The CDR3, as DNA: TGCGCCAGCAGCTTAAATGGACAGGCCTATGGTGACACCATATATTTT. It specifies CASSLNGQAYGDTIYF.